This T cell receptor (beta chain) was sequenced in a study of blood T cell repertoires in COVID-19 (TCRdb year 2020). Some background on the complete study: Samples from collaborators originated in the United States, Italy and Spain and spanned both the acute and convalescent phases of COVID-19. The prospective study material was composed of cDNA or gDNA derived from T cells, B-cell-depleted T cells, or PBMCs. Subjects who had been exposed to COVID-19, were actively infected with it, or had recovered from it provided the deeply sampled blood TCRbeta repertoires that made up the dataset. The repertoires were released in a freely available public database meant as a resource for research on the immune response to SARS-CoV-2. Samples were obtained from the ongoing ImmuneRACE study (first 160 participants) and from 1,254 subjects provided by 6 global collaborators. A de-identified subject ID, COVID-19 status, age in years and sex were almost always included in the sample metadata. HLA class I and class II types, where available, came from metadata supplied by the sample provider rather than from assay-based typing.

The collaborating institutions used their own protocols to collect whole blood in K2EDTA tubes. Collaborator samples were shipped for TCRbeta analysis as frozen whole blood, isolated PBMCs, or DNA extracted from either sample type. Details on this clone: Its antigen has not been determined. It has no much larger one-base neighbor in the sample; base qualities were not kept.

TCRbeta CDR3 regions were amplified from genomic DNA using the immunoSEQ Assay, a bias-controlled multiplex PCR. Regarding the original processing steps: The number of nucleated cells in each sample was estimated from the amplification of reference gene primers within the assay. To quantify the absolute abundance of each unique TCRbeta CDR3 rearrangement, sequence reads were collapsed and filtered. For each sample, productive Simpson clonality was calculated as the square root of Simpson's diversity index across productive rearrangements. Held by TCRdb, this immuneACCESS table contains in-frame sequences only and omits some clones. Under half of the omission traces to an unresolved V gene where checked; the cause of the rest is unknown. V, J and clone size derive from that table, while D and trimming were established from the DNA sequence. This sample holds approximately 190,000 clones; roughly four fifths were observed only once. The top ten clonotypes cover around 14% of the sample.

The germline ends are 13 bases apart after V is trimmed by 2 bases and J by 8 bases. CDR1 and CDR2 are read off the germline V gene as SGHVS and FQNEAQ. The CDR3 runs 14 residues from the cysteine to the phenylalanine. Of the read, only the CDR3 DNA is kept; its 42 bases are in frame from base 1. Study-wide conclusions, independent of this receptor: Clinical and demographic metadata were provided uncurated, with the amount varying by source and participant.

This TCR derives from a young man with active or convalescent COVID-19. The sequenced material came from peripheral blood. The sequence links TRBV7-8 to TRBJ2-4; matching of 6 bases hints at TRBD2 as the D gene. The nucleotide sequence reads as follows: TGTGCCAGCAGCTTAAACAGTGGGGAGGACATTCAGTACTTC. Its coded protein is CASSLNSGEDIQYF.